Each of the 25 T cell receptor beta chains below was sequenced from the same sample in a study of neoadjuvant anti-PD-1 for oral cavity cancer. Using immunoSEQ multiplex PCR, the repertoire was profiled, and TCRdb retains in-frame clones only, with some absent. The sample holds roughly 15,000 clones, around 36% seen once. Indicated time point: after neoadjuvant nivolumab, at surgical resection. The sequencing used tumor tissue, collected after nivolumab (anti-PD-1) treatment. These receptors originate from a person between 40 and 80 years old with oral cavity squamous cell carcinoma.

In this sample, this clone is medium-sized. J is TRBJ1-5 and V is TRBV18; no clear D gene. Germline CDR1 is KGHSH and CDR2 is LQKENI. Trimming pared 5 bases from V and 4 bases from J, leaving 15 bases between. This CDR3 is 15 amino acids long. The CDR3 bases are TGTGCCAGCTCAGTCGACGGGCCGTGGAATCAGCCCCAGCATTTT. This encodes CASSVDGPWNQPQHF.

This sequence joins TRBV5-6 and TRBJ2-6; D possibly uses TRBD1 or TRBD2 (5 bases each). There are 13 residues in the CDR3. Germline CDR1 SGHDT, CDR2 YYEEEE. Trimming shortened V by 3 bases and J by 11 bases, and 12 bases separated the two germline ends. CDR3 residues: CASSSGPWDVLTF. CDR3 nucleotide sequence: TGTGCCAGCAGCTCGGGACCTTGGGACGTCCTGACTTTC.

The chain recombines TRBV28 with TRBJ1-2; maybe TRBD1 (6 bases). Trimming cost V 6 bases and J 6 bases, with 17 bases left between them. Germline CDR1 MDHEN, CDR2 SYDVKM. There are 14 residues in the CDR3. In nucleotides, the CDR3 is TGTGCCAGCAGCACCGCCCAGGGGCCGGATGGCTACACCTTC. Its protein is CASSTAQGPDGYTF.

This rearrangement joins TRBV11-3 to TRBJ2-2, with 8 bases fitting TRBD1. The germline CDR1 and CDR2 sequences are SGHNT and YENEEA. Trimming at V came to 3 bases and at J to 5 bases, leaving 11 bases not matched to a gene. This CDR3 region has 17 residues. The CDR3: CASSFRRGQGTTGELFF. The CDR3 DNA is TGTGCCAGCAGCTTCCGCCGAGGACAGGGAACGACCGGGGAGCTGTTTTTT.

V gene TRBV9 combines with J gene TRBJ1-2; D might be TRBD1 (5 bases). V lost 0 bases to trimming and J lost 8 bases, with 23 bases between them. The germline CDR1 and CDR2 sequences are SGDLS and YYNGEE. There are 17 residues in the CDR3. The CDR3 sequence: CASSVAGSWGPTGGYTF. For the CDR3, the DNA is TGTGCCAGCAGCGTAGCCGGGAGTTGGGGACCAACGGGGGGCTACACCTTC.

The chain employs TRBV20-1 and TRBJ2-5, with no clear D. This CDR3 is built from 11 residues. The germline gives CDR1 DFQATT, CDR2 SNEGSKA (reference sequence). Trimming cost V 5 bases and J 1 base, with 5 bases left between them. Here the CDR3 DNA reads TGCAGTGCTCGGCGCCAAGAGACCCAGTACTTC. It specifies CSARRQETQYF.

This clone was counted between two and nine times. The chain uses TRBV19 and TRBJ1-1; D might be TRBD1 (5 bases). V was shortened by 1 base and J by 9 bases, with 12 bases between the two germline ends. Germline V gene lookup returns CDR1 LNHDA and CDR2 SQIVND (reference sequence). This CDR3 has 13 residues. The CDR3 protein is CASSIGWQGKAFF. CDR3 sequence (DNA): TGTGCCAGTAGTATAGGGTGGCAGGGAAAAGCTTTCTTT.

This sequence joins TRBV6-5 and TRBJ2-5, with TRBD2 matching 8 bases. Germline V gene data show CDR1 as MNHEY and CDR2 as SVGAGI. The trim removed 6 bases at V and 5 bases at J, leaving 11 bases unmatched. This CDR3 has 15 residues. This CDR3 reads CASREPGGASETQYF. In DNA, the CDR3 is TGTGCCAGCAGAGAGCCCGGGGGGGCCAGTGAGACCCAGTACTTC.

The J gene is TRBJ1-3, the V gene TRBV27; 7 bases are a match to TRBD1. The CDR3 is 15 amino acids. Germline V gene sequence: CDR1 MNHEY, CDR2 SMNVEV (reference sequence). V shed 7 bases, J shed 2 bases, and the junction held 8 bases outside the gene matches. For the CDR3, the DNA is TGTGCCAGCACAGACTTAACAGGGGCTGGAAACACCATATATTTT. This sequence encodes CASTDLTGAGNTIYF.

This sequence joins TRBV9 and TRBJ1-1; unclear D gene. CDR1 and CDR2 (germline): SGDLS, YYNGEE. Trimming removed 4 bases at V and 0 bases at J, with 4 bases between. This CDR3 region has 12 residues. The CDR3 protein is CASSHLNTEAFF. DNA of the CDR3: TGTGCCAGCAGCCACTTGAACACTGAAGCTTTCTTT.

This chain uses TRBV6-1 with TRBJ2-4; D might be TRBD1 (6 bases). The ends were cut back, 8 bases at V and 7 bases at J, with 18 bases in the middle. Germline CDR1 reads MNHNS; CDR2 reads SASEGT. The CDR3 runs to 14 residues. CDR3 sequence: CASRGDIWGNIQYF. As DNA, the CDR3 is TGTGCCAGCCGAGGGGACATATGGGGGAACATTCAGTACTTC.

V gene TRBV5-1 combines with J gene TRBJ1-1; 9 bases match TRBD1. The CDR3 has 15 amino acids. Germline-derived CDR1 and CDR2 are SGHRS and YFSETQ. The ends lost 6 bases at V and 5 bases at J; junction bases unmatched: 11. The CDR3 here is CASKIPGQGKTEAFF. CDR3 coding DNA: TGCGCCAGCAAAATACCGGGACAGGGTAAGACTGAAGCTTTCTTT. The whole variable domain, remainder taken from reference TRBV5-1 and TRBJ1-1, is KAGVTQTPRYLIKTRGQQVTLSCSPISGHRSVSWYQQTPGQGLQFLFEYFSETQRNKGNFPGRFSGRQFSNSRSEMNVSTLELGDSALYLCASKIPGQGKTEAFFGQGTRLTVV.

CDR3 nucleotides: TGTGCCAGCACCCTACGGGGGGGACCCAATGAAAAACTGTTTTTT. Amino acids: CASTLRGGPNEKLFF. The chain employs TRBV2 and TRBJ1-4; a possible D gene is TRBD1 (5 bases). Trimming removed 7 bases at V and 5 bases at J, with 17 bases between. CDR1 and CDR2 (germline): SNHLY, FYNNEI. This CDR3 contains 15 residues.

The genes are TRBV5-4 and TRBJ2-7; D gene unclear. CDR3 size: 12 residues. V shed 6 bases and J shed 4 bases, with 11 bases lying between them. Per germline, CDR1 SGHNT and CDR2 YYREEE (reference sequence). CDR3 region: CASNHLGYEQYF. CDR3 bases: TGTGCCAGCAACCACTTAGGATACGAGCAGTACTTC. The whole variable domain, remainder taken from reference TRBV5-4 and TRBJ2-7, is ETGVTQSPTHLIKTRGQQVTLRCSSQSGHNTVSWYQQALGQGPQFIFQYYREEENGRGNFPPRFSGLQFPNYSSELNVNALELDDSALYLCASNHLGYEQYFGPGTRLTVT.

This clone was picked up many times. The chain links TRBV10-3 to TRBJ2-5; possibly TRBD1 for D (5 bases). CDR3 length: 11 amino acids. Trimming removed 9 bases at V and 3 bases at J, with 8 bases between. Germline CDR1 and CDR2: ENHRY and SYGVKD. The CDR3 DNA reads TGTGCCATAGGGGATAAAGAGACCCAGTACTTC. The encoded protein is CAIGDKETQYF.

The chain employs TRBV27 and TRBJ1-5; D not certain. Germline CDR1 is MNHEY and CDR2 is SMNVEV (reference sequence). V gave up 7 bases and J gave up 4 bases, with 20 bases separating them. The CDR3 runs to 16 residues. CDR3 DNA: TGTGCCAGCAACCTCCGGGGAAGGAGATGGAATCAGCCCCAGCATTTT. It specifies CASNLRGRRWNQPQHF.

The J gene is TRBJ2-2, the V gene TRBV5-1, with D possibly matching TRBD1 (5 bases). Germline V lookup: CDR1 SGHRS, CDR2 YFSETQ. Between the trimmed V and J ends, which lost 4 bases and 11 bases, there was a span of 21 bases. The CDR3 is 15 amino acids. The CDR3 sequence is CASSLPLGPSGELFF. The CDR3 DNA follows: TGCGCCAGCAGCCTGCCCCTGGGGCCATCTGGAGAGCTGTTTTTT.

The gene calls are TRBV6-1 and TRBJ2-7, with 7 bases identical to TRBD1. Germline V gene lookup returns CDR1 MNHNS and CDR2 SASEGT. The CDR3 is 11 amino acids. V shed 8 bases, J shed 2 bases, and the junction held 0 bases outside the gene matches. DNA for the CDR3: TGTGCCAGCCAGGGGGCCTACGAGCAGTACTTC. Its translation: CASQGAYEQYF.

This clone has a handful of counts. DNA for the CDR3: TGTGCCAGTAGAGGGGACACCACAGATACGCAGTATTTT. It is translated as CASRGDTTDTQYF. V gene TRBV19 combines with J gene TRBJ2-3, with a tentative D call TRBD1 (6 bases). Germline V gene lookup returns CDR1 LNHDA and CDR2 SQIVND (reference sequence). CDR3 length equals 13 residues. V lost 6 bases and J lost 2, with 9 bases in between.

There are a few counts of this clone. The chain couples TRBV6-1 to TRBJ2-3, with a possible D match to TRBD2 (6 bases). This CDR3 contains 17 residues. V was shortened by 3 bases and J by 2 bases, with 18 bases between the two germline ends. The germline CDR1 and CDR2 sequences are MNHNS and SASEGT. The DNA for the CDR3 is TGTGCCAGCAGTGACTTCACCTGGCGGGGCGACACAGATACGCAGTATTTT. Translation gives CASSDFTWRGDTDTQYF.

The rearrangement joins TRBV7-2 to TRBJ2-7; tentatively, D is TRBD2 (6 bases). V lost 2 bases to trimming and J lost 7 bases, with 12 bases between them. The CDR3 sequence is 13 residues long. In germline, CDR1 is SGHTA, CDR2 FQGNSA. The CDR3 DNA reads TGTGCCAGCAGCTTAAAGGGGACTCTGGAGCAGTACTTC. It specifies CASSLKGTLEQYF.

CDR3 in amino acids: CASSLDLPRGTDTQYF. DNA of the CDR3: TGTGCCAGCAGCTTAGATCTGCCGCGGGGGACAGATACGCAGTATTTT. V usage is TRBV11-2 and J usage is TRBJ2-3; 7 nucleotides line up with TRBD2. Looked up from germline, CDR1 is SGHAT and CDR2 is FQNNGV. J gave up 3 bases and V 0 bases, and 6 bases lay outside the gene matches. The CDR3 is 16 residues long.

This clone was seen a handful of times. The gene calls are TRBV6-5 and TRBJ2-7; TRBD2 is a possible D gene (6 bases). Trimming removed 2 bases at V and 6 bases at J, with 11 bases between. This CDR3 has 13 residues. The germline CDR1 and CDR2 sequences are MNHEY and SVGAGI. CDR3 DNA sequence: TGTGCCAGCAGTTACAAAATCGGGGGCGAGCAGTACTTC. This sequence encodes CASSYKIGGEQYF.

The chain recombines TRBV6-5 with TRBJ2-5, with TRBD2 matching 7 bases. V trimming: 4 bases; J trimming: 2 bases; junction bases outside the gene matches: 4. From germline, CDR1 is MNHEY and CDR2 SVGAGI. The CDR3 is 14 residues long. The CDR3 loop reads CASSSGLVQETQYF. The CDR3 DNA reads as TGTGCCAGCAGTTCCGGACTAGTTCAAGAGACCCAGTACTTC.

The chain combines TRBV6-1 with TRBJ2-6, with a weak D call TRBD2 (5 bases). The ends were cut back, 3 bases at V and 0 bases at J, with 9 bases in the middle. Looked up from germline, CDR1 is MNHNS and CDR2 is SASEGT. The CDR3 consists of 16 residues. CDR3 DNA sequence: TGTGCCAGCAGTGAGGTTCGGGGCTCTGGGGCCAACGTCCTGACTTTC. Protein: CASSEVRGSGANVLTF.